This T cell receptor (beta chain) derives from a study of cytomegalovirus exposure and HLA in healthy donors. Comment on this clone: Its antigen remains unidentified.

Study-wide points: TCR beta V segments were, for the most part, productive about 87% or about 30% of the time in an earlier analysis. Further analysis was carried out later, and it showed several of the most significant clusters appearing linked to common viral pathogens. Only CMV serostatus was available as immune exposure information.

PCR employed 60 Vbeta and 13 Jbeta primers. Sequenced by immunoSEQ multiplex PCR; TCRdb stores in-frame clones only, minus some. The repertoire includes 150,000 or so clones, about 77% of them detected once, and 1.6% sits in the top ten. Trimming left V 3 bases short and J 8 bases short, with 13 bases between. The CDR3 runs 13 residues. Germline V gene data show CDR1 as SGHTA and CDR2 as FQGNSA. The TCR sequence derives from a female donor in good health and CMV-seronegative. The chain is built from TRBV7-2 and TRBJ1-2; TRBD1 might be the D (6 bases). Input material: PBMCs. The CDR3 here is CASSFDRRRGYTF. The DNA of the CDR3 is TGTGCCAGCAGCTTTGACAGGCGTAGGGGCTACACCTTC.